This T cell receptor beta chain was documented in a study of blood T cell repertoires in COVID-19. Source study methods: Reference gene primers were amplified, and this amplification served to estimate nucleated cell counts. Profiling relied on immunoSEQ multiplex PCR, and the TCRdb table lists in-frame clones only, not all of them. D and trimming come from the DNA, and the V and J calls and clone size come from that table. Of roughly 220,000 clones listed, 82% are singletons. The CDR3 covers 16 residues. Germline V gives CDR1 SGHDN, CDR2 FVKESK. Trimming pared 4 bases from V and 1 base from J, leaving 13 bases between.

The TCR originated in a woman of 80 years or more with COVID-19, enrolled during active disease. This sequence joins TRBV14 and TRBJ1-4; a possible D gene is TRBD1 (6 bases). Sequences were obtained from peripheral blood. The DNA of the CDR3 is TGTGCCAGCAGCCCCCGGACAGACCGAACTAATGAAAAACTGTTTTTT. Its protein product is CASSPRTDRTNEKLFF.